This paragraph reports one T cell receptor beta chain. TCRdb keeps only in-frame clones here, not all; method: immunoSEQ multiplex PCR. The data show some 130,000 clones, over 85% seen once. This sample stems from a study of control samples from healthy donors and cancer patients. The CDR3 is 13 amino acids. Germline values: CDR1 SEHNR, CDR2 FQNEAQ (reference sequence). The V and J ends lost 1 base and 8 bases respectively, with 8 bases between them. The specimen sequenced was blood. The chain has TRBV7-9 and TRBJ1-4; D possibly corresponds to TRBD1 (5 bases). The sequence was obtained from a man younger than 45 in good health. In DNA form, the CDR3 reads TGTGCCAGCAGCTTAGGACAGTGGGAAAAACTGTTTTTT. This encodes CASSLGQWEKLFF.